The source of this T cell receptor beta chain is a study of persistence of HIV-infected CD4 T cells (dated by TCRdb to 2019 to 2021). At the level of the whole study: Participants had been on suppressive ART for a median of roughly eight years. Peripheral blood samples of up to 180 mL were obtained at multiple time points, with the exception of a couple of participants, for whom leukapheresis was performed at a single time point. The study isolated CMV- and HIV-1 Gag-responding CD4+ T cells from ART-treated individuals to examine antigen-driven clonal expansion of HIV-1-infected cells. The clonality of all cells in each sorted population was assessed by TCRbeta sequencing, whereas the clonality of infected cells was assessed by proviral sequencing. For the TCR cluster analysis across participants, 8 participants were included for CMV and about seven participants for Gag.

The sample's treatment or condition label, in plain terms: suppressive antiretroviral therapy. Lysates of CMV-infected fibroblasts at 10 ug/mL were used to stimulate the cells. Responding CD4+ T cells were sorted on the basis of upregulation of both CD40 ligand and CD69. Participants were HIV-1-infected adults who started suppressive ART during chronic infection. Participants had undetectable plasma HIV-1 RNA below 50 copies/mL for at least 4 years. To be included, a participant needed positive CMV serology and a CD4+ T cell count above 400 cells/uL. Before stimulation, PBMCs were isolated using density centrifugation and then depleted of CD8+ T cells. Stimulation of CD8-depleted PBMCs was carried out for 15 to 20 hours with anti-CD28/CD49d costimulation, CD40-blocking antibody and enfuvirtide, to prevent new infections. Cell sorting was done on a Beckman Coulter MoFlo Legacy or XDP sorter, and dead cells were excluded with propidium iodide. The QIAamp DNA Mini Kit was used for genomic DNA extraction from samples above one million cells, and the Quick-DNA Microprep Kit was used otherwise.

V gives up 4 bases and J gives up 0 bases, and the segment between their germline ends measures 13 bases. Taken from cysteine to phenylalanine, the CDR3 has 14 residues. Here the CDR3 DNA is all that survives: 42 bases in frame from base 1. In the germline V gene (reference sequence), CDR1 corresponds to GTSNPN and CDR2 to SVGIG. Note on this clone: This clone's antigen is unknown. Within one base of it there is no much larger clone, and no base qualities were kept.

The immunoSEQ hsTCRB assay version 4 in survey mode was used to sequence TCRbeta repertoires from genomic DNA. For TCRbeta sequencing, genomic DNA was diluted to around 10 ng/uL, with up to about 1 ug used per sample. The authors' analysis ran thus. ImmunoSeq Analyzer 3.0 was used for analysis of TCRbeta data, and diversity was computed on productive nucleotide rearrangements. Lower-bound TCR diversity was estimated with the improved Chao index, and clonality with the Gini coefficient using the Immunarch R package. When different nucleotide rearrangements encoded the same CDR3beta amino acid sequence, each rearrangement was treated as a distinct clonotype. Differential abundance analysis found TCRbeta sequences that were significantly enriched in antigen-responding cells compared with anti-CD3/anti-CD28-activated cells. GLIPH2 clustered TCRs by predicted peptide-MHC specificity, both within individual participants and across merged participant data sets. TCRdb took over this immuneACCESS table, retaining in-frame rearrangements with V and J assigned. Such tables are incomplete; in checked studies, under half of the missing clones stem from an unresolved V gene, and the remainder is unexplained. The DNA was the basis for D and trimming; V, J and clone size are from that table. In this sample the table shows 8,000 or so clones, roughly two thirds of which occur a single time. Clones ranked in the top ten supply under 20% of the sample.

General findings and caveats noted by the study authors: A correlation was observed between TCR oligoclonality and proviral oligoclonality within the same sorted populations. The study involved few individuals and tested only a limited range of antigens. Bulk TCR analyses could not be restricted to the rare CMV-responding cells that actually carried HIV-1 proviruses. TCRbeta richness in CMV- and Gag-responding cells was significantly lower than in anti-CD3/anti-CD28-responding cells; CMV-responding cells had higher oligoclonality than CD3/CD28-stimulated and Gag-responding cells. Enrichment of degenerate expanded CDR3beta sequences was found in antigen-responding cells, suggesting convergent selection of CD4+ responses to CMV and Gag.

The sequence was obtained from an adult man with HIV who was CMV-seropositive. The chain links TRBV30 with TRBJ2-7; the D gene is unclear. The sample was CD4+ T cells sorted from PBMCs after roughly 19-hour stimulation, taken from a patient who received antiretroviral therapy. Reading the label with the study, this specimen's cell subset or site is: CD40L+CD69+ CD4 T cells responding to CMV lysate. The CDR3 has the sequence CAWNDPGPSYEQYF. The sequenced DNA is TGTGCCTGGAACGACCCCGGGCCCTCCTACGAGCAGTACTTC.